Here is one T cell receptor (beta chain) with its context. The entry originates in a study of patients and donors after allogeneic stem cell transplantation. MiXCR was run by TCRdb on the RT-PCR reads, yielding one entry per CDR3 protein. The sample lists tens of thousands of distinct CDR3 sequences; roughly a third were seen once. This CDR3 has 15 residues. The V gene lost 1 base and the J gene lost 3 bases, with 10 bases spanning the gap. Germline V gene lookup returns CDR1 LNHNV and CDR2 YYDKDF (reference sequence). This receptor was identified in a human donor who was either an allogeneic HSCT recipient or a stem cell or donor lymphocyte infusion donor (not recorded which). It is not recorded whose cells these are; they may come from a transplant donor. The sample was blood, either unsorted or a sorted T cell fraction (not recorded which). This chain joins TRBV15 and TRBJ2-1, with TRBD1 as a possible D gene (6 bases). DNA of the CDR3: TGTGCCACCAGCAGAGTCGGGACACTCTACAATGAGCAGTTCTTC. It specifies CATSRVGTLYNEQFF.